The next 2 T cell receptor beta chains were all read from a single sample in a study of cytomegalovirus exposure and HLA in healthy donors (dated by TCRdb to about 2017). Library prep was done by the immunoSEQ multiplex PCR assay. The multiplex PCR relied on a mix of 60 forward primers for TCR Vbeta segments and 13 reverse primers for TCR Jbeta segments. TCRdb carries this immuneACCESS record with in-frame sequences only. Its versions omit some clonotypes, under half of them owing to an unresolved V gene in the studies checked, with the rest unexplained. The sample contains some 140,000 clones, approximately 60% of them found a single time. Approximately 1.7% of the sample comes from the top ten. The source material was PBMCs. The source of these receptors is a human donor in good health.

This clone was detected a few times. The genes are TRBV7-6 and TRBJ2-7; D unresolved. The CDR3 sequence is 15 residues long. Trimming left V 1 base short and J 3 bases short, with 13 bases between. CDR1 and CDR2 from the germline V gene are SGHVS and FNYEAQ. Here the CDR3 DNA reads TGTGCCAGCAGCTTAGATTCCAACAGATACTACGAGCAGTACTTC. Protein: CASSLDSNRYYEQYF.

The chain's CDR3 is CASSINRGTQYF. CDR3 sequence (DNA): TGTGCCAGCAGCATCAACCGGGGAACCCAGTACTTC. The V gene is TRBV21-1, the J gene TRBJ2-5; the table gives TRBD2 as D, unverified against the DNA. TRBV21-1 is reported as a pseudogene. This CDR3 comprises 12 residues.